This section outlines one TCR beta chain sequence together with its context. The sample belongs to a study of blood T cell repertoires in COVID-19. This CDR3 comprises 16 residues. From germline, CDR1 is SGHNT and CDR2 YYREEE (reference sequence). V lost 2 bases, J lost 10 bases, and 23 bases lay in between. Sequencing was performed with immunoSEQ multiplex PCR; in TCRdb, only in-frame clones are kept and a portion is missing. The repertoire consists of under 200,000 clones, with roughly 90% occurring once and the leading ten covering under 2%. This sequence joins TRBV5-4 and TRBJ2-3; a possible D gene is TRBD2 (5 bases). The sequencing sample was made of peripheral blood. The receptor was derived from a man aged 18 to 35 with active or convalescent COVID-19. The CDR3 sequence is CASSLSSGALSVAQYF. The CDR3 DNA follows: TGTGCCAGCAGCTTATCGAGCGGAGCCCTCTCGGTGGCGCAGTATTTT.